Listed here are 25 T cell receptor beta chains from one sample, sequenced in a study of early T cells in non-severe SARS-CoV-2 infection. Via MiXCR, TCRdb re-called the 5' RACE reads, giving one row per CDR3 protein. The sample consists of approximately 30,000 distinct CDR3 sequences, 3.9% of them appearing once. Source material: whole blood. The receptor set was obtained from an adult who was a healthcare worker with PCR-confirmed SARS-CoV-2 infection or an uninfected control (not recorded which).

This clonotype was seen at least ten times. The chain uses TRBV18 and TRBJ1-1; D is perhaps TRBD1 (5 bases). Trimming shortened V by 3 bases and J by 13 bases, and 21 bases separated the two germline ends. This CDR3 comprises 14 residues. Germline lookup yields CDR1 KGHSH and CDR2 LQKENI. The CDR3, as DNA: TGTGCCAGCTCACCCGGGGGATTACTCCGGGCGGGTTTCTTT. Protein product: CASSPGGLLRAGFF.

At least ten counts were recorded for this clonotype. This sequence joins TRBV12-3 or TRBV12-4 and TRBJ2-1; 8 bases are a match to TRBD2. Trimming took 8 bases from V and 5 from J; bases not matched to a gene: 8. The CDR3 is made up of 14 amino acids. In nucleotides, the CDR3 is TGTGCCAGCGTAAGGCTAGCGGGTAACAATGAGCAGTTCTTC. Translating it yields CASVRLAGNNEQFF.

This clonotype was counted ten times or more. The chain has TRBV3-1 and TRBJ2-7; TRBD2 aligns across 7 bases. Looked up from germline, CDR1 is LGHDT and CDR2 is YNNKEL (reference sequence). The CDR3 has 14 amino acids. J was trimmed by 6 bases and V by 0 bases; bases with no gene match: 5. CDR3 sequence (DNA): TGTGCCAGCAGCCAAGATCTGGGAGGGCGCGAGCAGTACTTC. This translates into CASSQDLGGREQYF.

Ten or more counts support this clonotype. The V and J genes are TRBV12-3 or TRBV12-4 and TRBJ1-2, with D maybe TRBD1 (6 bases). The germline V and J ends were trimmed by 3 bases and 4 bases, with 21 bases remaining between them. The CDR3 extends over 17 amino acids. The CDR3 here is CASSFGGRGSLGYGYTF. The CDR3, as DNA: TGTGCCAGCAGTTTCGGGGGCCGGGGCAGCTTGGGCTATGGCTACACCTTC.

Many counts were recorded for this clonotype. J is TRBJ1-6 and V is TRBV11-2; D is possibly TRBD1 (6 bases). Trimming cost V 5 bases and J 5 bases, with 19 bases left between them. The V gene's germline CDR1 is SGHAT and CDR2 FQNNGV. This CDR3 spans 17 amino acids. CDR3 protein: CASSIFPTGSHNSPLHF. The CDR3 DNA reads TGTGCCAGCAGCATCTTCCCGACAGGATCTCATAATTCACCCCTCCACTTT.

The chain couples TRBV9 to TRBJ2-7; D call uncertain. The CDR3 has 13 amino acids. Germline loops: CDR1 SGDLS, CDR2 YYNGEE. Deletions cut 0 bases from V and 2 bases from J, with 6 bases between. As DNA, the CDR3 is TGTGCCAGCAGCGTAGTCGTCACCTACGAGCAGTACTTC. Protein: CASSVVVTYEQYF.

This clonotype came up many times. The chain links TRBV7-2 to TRBJ2-1, with D perhaps assigned TRBD1 or TRBD2 (6 bases each). V was trimmed by 1 base and J by 12 bases, leaving 13 bases between them. Germline CDR1 and CDR2: SGHTA and FQGNSA. The CDR3 is made up of 13 amino acids. The CDR3 DNA reads as TGTGCCAGCAGCTTAGGAGGGGGGCTGACGCAGTTCTTC. This sequence encodes CASSLGGGLTQFF. The whole variable domain, filled in from reference TRBV7-2 and TRBJ2-1, reads GAGVSQSPSNKVTEKGKDVELRCDPISGHTALYWYRQSLGQGLEFLIYFQGNSAPDKSGLPSDRFSAERTGGSVSTLTIQRTQQEDSAVYLCASSLGGGLTQFFGPGTRLTVL.

This clonotype was seen ten or more times. This chain connects TRBV5-1 to TRBJ2-5, with TRBD2 matching over 14 bases. The V gene's germline CDR1 is SGHRS and CDR2 YFSETQ. CDR3 length: 15 residues. The junction had 5 bases not matched to a gene; V was cut back by 4 bases and J by 6 bases. CDR3 loop: CASSPGTSGRKTQYF. The DNA of the CDR3 is TGCGCCAGCAGCCCTGGGACTAGCGGGAGAAAGACCCAGTACTTC.

This clonotype was counted many times. This rearrangement joins TRBV6-5 to TRBJ1-5; D is perhaps TRBD1 (5 bases). The V and J ends lost 6 bases and 1 base respectively, with 7 bases between them. This CDR3 contains 13 residues. CDR1 and CDR2 from the germline V gene are MNHEY and SVGAGI. The CDR3 nucleotides read TGTGCCAGCAGAGGGGACAGCAATCAGCCCCAGCATTTT. Protein: CASRGDSNQPQHF.

The table lists this clonotype with many counts. This chain joins TRBV12-3 or TRBV12-4 and TRBJ1-5; 8 bases match TRBD1. The CDR3 loop spans 15 amino acids. V was pared by 7 bases and J by 0 bases, with 5 bases of the junction left unmatched. The DNA for the CDR3 is TGTGCCAGCACCCTTGGGACAGGTAGCAATCAGCCCCAGCATTTT. Its protein is CASTLGTGSNQPQHF.

This clonotype has ten or more counts. The chain recombines TRBV15 with TRBJ2-7; 8 positions match TRBD2. CDR1 and CDR2 (germline): LNHNV, YYDKDF (reference sequence). This CDR3 has 17 amino acids. The J segment lost 7 bases and the V segment lost 0 bases, leaving 14 bases of the junction unmatched. The CDR3 here is CATSRDRLTSATREQYF. The CDR3 nucleotides are TGTGCCACCAGCAGAGACCGGTTGACTAGCGCCACCAGGGAGCAGTACTTC.

Ten or more counts support this clonotype. The chain carries TRBV20-1 and TRBJ2-5; the D gene is possibly TRBD1 (5 bases). The CDR3 has 16 amino acids. Trimming left V 0 bases short and J 8 bases short, with 22 bases between. Germline CDR1 reads DFQATT; CDR2 reads SNEGSKA (reference sequence). The CDR3: CSARDIEETAAGTQYF. The CDR3 DNA sequence: TGCAGTGCTAGAGATATCGAGGAGACAGCCGCAGGAACCCAGTACTTC.

This clonotype was counted many times. The chain links TRBV5-1 to TRBJ1-1; possibly TRBD1 for D (6 bases). The V gene lost 4 bases and the J gene lost 5 bases, with 9 bases spanning the gap. From germline, CDR1 is SGHRS and CDR2 YFSETQ. This CDR3 region has 12 residues. The CDR3 DNA is TGCGCCAGCAGCGCCCAGGGGACTGAAGCTTTCTTT. Residues: CASSAQGTEAFF.

This clonotype was picked up many times. The chain is built from TRBV5-4 and TRBJ2-1, with 11 bases aligning to TRBD2. The trim removed 1 base at V and 8 bases at J, leaving 5 bases unmatched. The CDR3 is made up of 15 amino acids. Germline CDR1 reads SGHNT; CDR2 reads YYREEE (reference sequence). The CDR3 here is CASSLPTSGSYEQFF. As DNA, the CDR3 is TGTGCCAGCAGCTTGCCCACTAGCGGGAGTTATGAGCAGTTCTTC.

This clonotype was recorded at least ten times. V is TRBV5-6 and J is TRBJ1-3; D ambiguous. CDR1 SGHDT and CDR2 YYEEEE come from the germline V gene. CDR3 size: 11 residues. Between the trimmed V and J ends, which lost 0 bases and 7 bases, there was a span of 2 bases. The CDR3, as DNA: TGTGCCAGCAGCTTGGCGAACACCATATATTTT. As protein: CASSLANTIYF.

This clonotype occurred many times. This chain uses TRBV6-5 with TRBJ2-5, with 13 bases identical to TRBD2. Trimming at V came to 5 bases and at J to 3 bases, leaving 3 bases not matched to a gene. Germline-derived CDR1 and CDR2 are MNHEY and SVGAGI. CDR3 length equals 15 residues. This CDR3 reads CASSPGTSGEETQYF. DNA for the CDR3: TGTGCCAGCAGTCCAGGGACTAGCGGGGAAGAGACCCAGTACTTC.

This clonotype was picked up many times. The rearrangement uses TRBV24-1 and TRBJ1-1; 9 nucleotides align to TRBD1. The CDR3 is 15 residues long. Germline CDR1 is KGHDR and CDR2 is SFDVKD. V shed 12 bases and J 1 base; nucleotides not matched to a gene: 11. Here the CDR3 reads CAARDRVLPNTEAFF. Here the CDR3 DNA reads TGTGCCGCCCGGGACAGGGTGTTGCCGAACACTGAAGCTTTCTTT.

There are many counts of this clonotype. The chain recombines TRBV20-1 with TRBJ2-3; TRBD2 matches 11 bases. V was clipped by 1 base and J by 9 bases; unmatched bases: 9. The CDR3 is 15 residues long. Germline values: CDR1 DFQATT, CDR2 SNEGSKA (reference sequence). This CDR3 reads CSARAGLAELITQYF. CDR3 nucleotide sequence: TGCAGTGCTAGAGCGGGACTAGCGGAACTCATCACGCAGTATTTT.

This clonotype appeared many times. This chain uses TRBV7-6 with TRBJ2-5, with unresolved D. Germline CDR1 is SGHVS and CDR2 is FNYEAQ. V lost 5 bases, J lost 4 bases, and 11 bases lay in between. This CDR3 has 13 residues. The chain's CDR3 is CASSPRRGETQYF. In nucleotides, the CDR3 is TGTGCCAGCAGCCCCCGGAGAGGAGAGACCCAGTACTTC. The full variable domain, with the rest looked up from reference TRBV7-6 and TRBJ2-5, is GAGVSQSPRYKVTKRGQDVALRCDPISGHVSLYWYRQALGQGPEFLTYFNYEAQQDKSGLPNDRFSAERPEGSISTLTIQRTEQRDSAMYRCASSPRRGETQYFGPGTRLLVL.

This clonotype occurred many times. The genes are TRBV20-1 and TRBJ1-2; D remains ambiguous. In germline, CDR1 is DFQATT, CDR2 SNEGSKA (reference sequence). The CDR3 contains 11 residues. With 5 bases removed from V and 7 bases from J, the gap between germline ends came to 11 bases. CDR3 bases: TGCAGTGCTGGTACGGCCGGTGGCTACACCTTC. Amino acids: CSAGTAGGYTF.

This clonotype was found a few times. This chain links TRBV7-6 with TRBJ2-5, with 7 positions matching TRBD2. Germline V gene data show CDR1 as SGHVS and CDR2 as FNYEAQ. Losses at the gene ends were 4 bases for V and 3 bases for J; bases not matched to a gene: 8. This CDR3 comprises 15 residues. CDR3 amino acids: CASSSMLAVKETQYF. For the CDR3, the DNA is TGTGCCAGCAGCTCCATGCTAGCGGTAAAAGAGACCCAGTACTTC.

This clonotype has at least ten counts. V usage is TRBV5-1 and J usage is TRBJ2-5; D is unresolved. The CDR3 runs to 14 residues. Germline CDR1 reads SGHRS; CDR2 reads YFSETQ. V gave up 1 base and J gave up 4 bases, with 11 bases separating them. In DNA, the CDR3 is TGCGCCAGCAGCTTGTTCCTGATGGGAGAGACCCAGTACTTC. Its translation: CASSLFLMGETQYF.

This clonotype appeared many times. DNA of the CDR3: TGTGCCAGCAGCTTGGTAGGGGGTACGGTCGAAAAACTGTTTTTT. Its translation: CASSLVGGTVEKLFF. The rearrangement links TRBV7-9 to TRBJ1-4; possibly TRBD1 for D (6 bases). Germline V gene lookup returns CDR1 SEHNR and CDR2 FQNEAQ (reference sequence). The V end lost 3 bases, the J end lost 8 bases, and 16 bases lay between the germline ends. This CDR3 has 15 residues.

This clonotype has at least ten counts. The chain is built from TRBV5-1 and TRBJ1-1, with TRBD1 identical over 9 bases. This CDR3 contains 14 residues. The V gene's germline CDR1 is SGHRS and CDR2 YFSETQ. V lost 0 bases to trimming and J lost 4 bases; unmatched junction nucleotides: 1. Written as DNA, the CDR3 is TGCGCCAGCAGCTTGGGGGACAGGGTCACTGAAGCTTTCTTT. Its protein is CASSLGDRVTEAFF.

This rearrangement joins TRBV12-3 or TRBV12-4 to TRBJ1-5, with TRBD1 as a possible D gene (5 bases). This CDR3 region has 16 residues. V gave up 5 bases and J gave up 2 bases, with 16 bases separating them. CDR3 sequence (DNA): TGTGCCAGCAGTCCGCGACAGACCGGCGGCAATCAGCCCCAGCATTTT. The encoded protein is CASSPRQTGGNQPQHF.